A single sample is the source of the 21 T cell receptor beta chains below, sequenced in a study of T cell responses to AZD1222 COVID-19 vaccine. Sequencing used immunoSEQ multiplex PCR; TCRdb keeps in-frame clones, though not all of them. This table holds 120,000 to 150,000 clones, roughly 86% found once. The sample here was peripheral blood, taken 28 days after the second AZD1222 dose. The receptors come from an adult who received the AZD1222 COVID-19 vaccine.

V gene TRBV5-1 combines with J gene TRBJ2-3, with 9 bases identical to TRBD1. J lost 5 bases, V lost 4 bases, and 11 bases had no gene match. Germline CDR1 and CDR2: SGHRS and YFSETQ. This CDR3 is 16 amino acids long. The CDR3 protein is CASSLNRDRVGDTQYF. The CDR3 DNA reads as TGCGCCAGCAGCCTTAACCGGGACAGGGTCGGAGATACGCAGTATTTT.

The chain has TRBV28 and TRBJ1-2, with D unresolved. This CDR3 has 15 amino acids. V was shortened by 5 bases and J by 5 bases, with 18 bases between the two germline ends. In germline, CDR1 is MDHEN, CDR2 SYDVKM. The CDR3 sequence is CASSGGGPAPYGYTF. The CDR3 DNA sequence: TGTGCCAGCAGTGGAGGAGGGCCGGCCCCTTATGGCTACACCTTC.

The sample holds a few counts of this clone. CDR3 coding DNA: TGTGCCAGCAGCTTATTTACTAGCGGGACCTACGAGCAGTACTTC. It translates to CASSLFTSGTYEQYF. The chain recombines TRBV7-2 with TRBJ2-7, with 10 bases fitting TRBD2. V trimming: 2 bases; J trimming: 2 bases; junction bases outside the gene matches: 3. Germline V gives CDR1 SGHTA, CDR2 FQGNSA. The CDR3 is made up of 15 amino acids.

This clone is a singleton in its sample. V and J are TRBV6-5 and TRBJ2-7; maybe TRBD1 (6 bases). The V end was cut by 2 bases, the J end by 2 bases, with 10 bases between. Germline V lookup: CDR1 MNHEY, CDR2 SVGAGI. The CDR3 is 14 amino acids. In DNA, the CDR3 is TGTGCCAGCAGTTACGGGACAACAGCCTACGAGCAGTACTTC. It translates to CASSYGTTAYEQYF.

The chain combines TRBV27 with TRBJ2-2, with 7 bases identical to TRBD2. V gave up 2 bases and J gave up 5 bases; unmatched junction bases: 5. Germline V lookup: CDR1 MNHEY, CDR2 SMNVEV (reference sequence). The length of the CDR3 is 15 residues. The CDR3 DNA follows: TGTGCCAGCAGTTTAGCCGGGAGGTCGACCGGGGAGCTGTTTTTT. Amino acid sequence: CASSLAGRSTGELFF.

This chain's CDR3 is CASSLTWTYSNQPQHF. CDR3 DNA: TGTGCCAGCAGTTTGACCTGGACTTATAGCAATCAGCCCCAGCATTTT. V gene TRBV6-2 or TRBV6-3 combines with J gene TRBJ1-5; no clear D. Germline assignment: CDR1 MNHEY and CDR2 SVGEGT. V was cut by 4 bases and J by 0 bases, with 13 bases left in between. This CDR3 is built from 16 residues.

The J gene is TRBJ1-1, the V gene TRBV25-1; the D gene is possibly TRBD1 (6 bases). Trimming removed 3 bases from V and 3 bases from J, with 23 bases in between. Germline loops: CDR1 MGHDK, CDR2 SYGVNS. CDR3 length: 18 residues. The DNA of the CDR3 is TGTGCCAGCAGTGACGGGGGCGCTACCCTCCGAGGGGACACTGAAGCTTTCTTT. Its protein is CASSDGGATLRGDTEAFF.

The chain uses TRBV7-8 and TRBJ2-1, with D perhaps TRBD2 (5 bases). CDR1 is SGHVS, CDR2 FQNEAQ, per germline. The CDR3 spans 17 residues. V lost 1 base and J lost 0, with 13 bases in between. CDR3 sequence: CASSLGGIESSYNEQFF. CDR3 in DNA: TGTGCCAGCAGCTTAGGAGGGATAGAGAGCTCCTACAATGAGCAGTTCTTC.

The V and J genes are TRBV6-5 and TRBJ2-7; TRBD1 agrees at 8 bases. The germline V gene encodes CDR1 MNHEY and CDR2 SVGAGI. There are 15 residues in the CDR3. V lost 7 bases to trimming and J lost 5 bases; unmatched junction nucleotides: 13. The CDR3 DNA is TGTGCCAGCACCACAAGTCCAGGGGGCGCCAACGAGCAGTACTTC. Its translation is CASTTSPGGANEQYF.

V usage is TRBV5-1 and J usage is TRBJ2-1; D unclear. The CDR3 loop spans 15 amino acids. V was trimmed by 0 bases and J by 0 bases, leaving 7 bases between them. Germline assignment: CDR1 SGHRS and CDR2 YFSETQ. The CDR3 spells CASSLAVSSYNEQFF. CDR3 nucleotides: TGCGCCAGCAGCTTGGCTGTGAGCTCCTACAATGAGCAGTTCTTC.

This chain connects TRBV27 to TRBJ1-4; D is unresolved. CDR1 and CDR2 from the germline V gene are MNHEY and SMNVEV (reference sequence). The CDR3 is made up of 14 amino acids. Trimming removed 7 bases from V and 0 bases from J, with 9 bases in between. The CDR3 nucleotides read TGTGCCAGCATGGAGACAACAACTAATGAAAAACTGTTTTTT. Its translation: CASMETTTNEKLFF.

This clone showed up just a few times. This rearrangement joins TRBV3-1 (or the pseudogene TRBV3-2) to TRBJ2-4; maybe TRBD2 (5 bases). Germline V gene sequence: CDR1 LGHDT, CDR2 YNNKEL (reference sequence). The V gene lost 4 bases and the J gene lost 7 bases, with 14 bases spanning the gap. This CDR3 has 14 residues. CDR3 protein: CASSLSSSPNIQYF. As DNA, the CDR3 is TGTGCCAGCAGCCTGAGCTCTAGCCCGAACATTCAGTACTTC.

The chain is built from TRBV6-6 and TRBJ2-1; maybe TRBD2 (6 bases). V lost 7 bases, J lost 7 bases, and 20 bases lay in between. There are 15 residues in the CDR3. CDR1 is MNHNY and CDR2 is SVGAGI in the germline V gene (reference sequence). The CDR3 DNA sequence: TGTGCCAGCACCCACGCGGGGTCCCACGGGAATGAGCAGTTCTTC. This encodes CASTHAGSHGNEQFF.

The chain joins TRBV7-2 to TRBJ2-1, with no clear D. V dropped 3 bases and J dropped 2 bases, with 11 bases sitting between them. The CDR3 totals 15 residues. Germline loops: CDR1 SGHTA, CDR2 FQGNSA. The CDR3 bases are TGTGCCAGCAGCTTCGACGTTGGCACCTACAATGAGCAGTTCTTC. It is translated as CASSFDVGTYNEQFF.

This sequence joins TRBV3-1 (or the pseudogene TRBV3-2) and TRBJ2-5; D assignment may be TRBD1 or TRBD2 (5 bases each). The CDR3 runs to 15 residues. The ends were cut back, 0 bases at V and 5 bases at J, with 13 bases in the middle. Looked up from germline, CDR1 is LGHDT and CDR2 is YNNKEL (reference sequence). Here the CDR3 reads CASSQERWGRETQYF. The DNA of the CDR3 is TGTGCCAGCAGCCAAGAGAGGTGGGGACGTGAGACCCAGTACTTC.

Here the CDR3 reads CASSQSTGEGSDAEAFF. CDR3 nucleotide sequence: TGCGCCAGCAGTCAATCGACAGGGGAGGGATCGGACGCTGAAGCTTTCTTT. The V and J genes are TRBV23-1 and TRBJ1-1, with TRBD1 identical over 8 bases. TRBV23-1 is identified as an open reading frame with a role that is uncertain. With 0 bases clipped from V and 6 bases from J, the junction kept 12 bases outside the gene matches. The CDR3 runs 17 residues.

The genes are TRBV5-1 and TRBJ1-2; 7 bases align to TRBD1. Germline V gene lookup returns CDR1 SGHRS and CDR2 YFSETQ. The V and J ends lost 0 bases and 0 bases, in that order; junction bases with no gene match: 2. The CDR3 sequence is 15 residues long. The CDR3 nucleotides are TGCGCCAGCAGCTTGGAGGGGGCCACTAACTATGGCTACACCTTC. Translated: CASSLEGATNYGYTF. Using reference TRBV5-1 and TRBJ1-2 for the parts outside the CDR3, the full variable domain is KAGVTQTPRYLIKTRGQQVTLSCSPISGHRSVSWYQQTPGQGLQFLFEYFSETQRNKGNFPGRFSGRQFSNSRSEMNVSTLELGDSALYLCASSLEGATNYGYTFGSGTRLTVV.

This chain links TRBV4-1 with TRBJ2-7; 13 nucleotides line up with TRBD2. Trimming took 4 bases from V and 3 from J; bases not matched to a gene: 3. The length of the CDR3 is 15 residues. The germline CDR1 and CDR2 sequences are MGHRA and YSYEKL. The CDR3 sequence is CASSLRTSGGYEQYF. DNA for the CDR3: TGCGCCAGCAGCCTACGGACTAGCGGGGGCTACGAGCAGTACTTC.

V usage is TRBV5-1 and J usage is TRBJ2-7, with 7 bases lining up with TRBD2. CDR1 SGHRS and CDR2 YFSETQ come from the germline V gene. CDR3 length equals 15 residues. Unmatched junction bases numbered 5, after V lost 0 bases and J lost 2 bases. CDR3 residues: CASSLEAGPTYEQYF. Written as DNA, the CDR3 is TGCGCCAGCAGCTTGGAAGCGGGGCCAACCTACGAGCAGTACTTC. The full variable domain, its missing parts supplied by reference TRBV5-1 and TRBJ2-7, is KAGVTQTPRYLIKTRGQQVTLSCSPISGHRSVSWYQQTPGQGLQFLFEYFSETQRNKGNFPGRFSGRQFSNSRSEMNVSTLELGDSALYLCASSLEAGPTYEQYFGPGTRLTVT.

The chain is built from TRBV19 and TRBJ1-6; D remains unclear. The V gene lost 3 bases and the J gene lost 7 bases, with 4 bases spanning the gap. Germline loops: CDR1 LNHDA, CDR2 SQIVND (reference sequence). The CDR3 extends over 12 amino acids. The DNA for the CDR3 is TGTGCCAGTAGTATGGGGAATTCACCCCTCCACTTT. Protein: CASSMGNSPLHF.

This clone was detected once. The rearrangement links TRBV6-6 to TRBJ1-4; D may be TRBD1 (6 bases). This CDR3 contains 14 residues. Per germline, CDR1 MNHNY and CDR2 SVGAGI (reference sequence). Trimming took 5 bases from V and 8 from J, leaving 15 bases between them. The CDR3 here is CASSRGGGREKLFF. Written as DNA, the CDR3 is TGTGCCAGCAGTCGAGGGGGGGGACGAGAAAAACTGTTTTTT.